A selection of T cell receptor beta chains follows, all from one sample in a study of blood T cell repertoires in COVID-19. Repertoires were generated with immunoSEQ multiplex PCR, while TCRdb's copy carries only in-frame clones and drops some. The data show approximately 350,000 clones, almost 90% seen once. Sequencing input: peripheral blood. The source of these receptors is a woman between 70 and 85 years old with COVID-19, enrolled during active disease. The CDR3 runs from the conserved cysteine through the conserved F or W. D genes are given only for firm matches. Clone size is shown for a subset of rows, as once, few, many or a class of expanded clone.

TRBV5-1	-	few	TRBJ2-7	CASSLQGSYEQYF	TGCGCCAGCAGCTTGCAGGGTTCCTACGAGCAGTACTTC
TRBV7-9	-	-	TRBJ1-5	CASSYGGGNQPQHF	TGTGCCAGCAGCTATGGGGGGGGCAATCAGCCCCAGCATTTT
TRBV2	TRBD2	-	TRBJ2-7	CASSIGTSDSYEQYF	TGTGCCAGCAGTATCGGGACTAGCGACTCCTACGAGCAGTACTTC
TRBV19	-	-	TRBJ2-5	CASSPRYRDKETQYF	TGTGCCAGTAGTCCCCGCTACAGGGATAAAGAGACCCAGTACTTC
TRBV10-2	-	-	TRBJ2-3	CASSEYGSTDTQYF	TGCGCCAGCAGTGAATACGGGAGCACAGATACGCAGTATTTT
TRBV2	-	-	TRBJ1-2	CASSYGPAEGYTF	TGTGCCAGCAGTTACGGCCCCGCGGAAGGCTACACCTTC
TRBV7-9	-	-	TRBJ2-7	CASSYSPRGHEQYF	TGTGCCAGCAGCTACTCGCCCAGGGGCCACGAGCAGTACTTC
TRBV27	TRBD1	-	TRBJ1-1	CASSLTRDRSMNTEAFF	TGTGCCAGCAGTTTGACCCGGGACAGATCCATGAACACTGAAGCTTTCTTT
TRBV3-1/TRBV3-2	TRBD2	-	TRBJ2-3	CASSQGGGGATDTQYF	TGTGCCAGCAGCCAAGGAGGCGGGGGGGCAACAGATACGCAGTATTTT
TRBV3-1/TRBV3-2	TRBD1	few	TRBJ1-1	CASSQPTSGTGKAFF	TGTGCCAGCAGCCAACCCACAAGCGGGACAGGGAAAGCTTTCTTT
TRBV7-9	-	-	TRBJ1-2	CASSLEGGRNYTF	TGTGCCAGCAGCTTAGAGGGGGGGCGAAACTACACCTTC
TRBV6-5	-	-	TRBJ1-1	CASQGGDTEAFF	TGTGCCAGCCAGGGCGGGGACACTGAAGCTTTCTTT
TRBV5-4	TRBD1	-	TRBJ2-1	CASSPTGKTYNEQFF	TGTGCCAGCAGCCCGACAGGGAAGACCTACAATGAGCAGTTCTTC
TRBV14	-	-	TRBJ1-1	CASSQVGDNTEAFF	TGTGCCAGCAGCCAAGTAGGGGATAACACTGAAGCTTTCTTT
TRBV13	-	-	TRBJ1-2	CASSQTGSGYTF	TGTGCCAGCAGCCAAACAGGGAGTGGCTACACCTTC
TRBV5-8	-	many	TRBJ2-1	CASSPLGPNNEQFF	TGTGCCAGCAGCCCCCTAGGCCCCAACAATGAGCAGTTCTTC
TRBV19	-	-	TRBJ1-3	CASSIMGPGNTIYF	TGTGCCAGTAGTATAATGGGGCCTGGAAACACCATATATTTT
TRBV10-3	-	once	TRBJ1-2	CAIIEGSYGYTF	TGTGCCATCATTGAAGGGAGCTATGGCTACACCTTC
TRBV30	-	-	TRBJ2-5	CAWTPWGLTQETQYF	TGTGCCTGGACCCCATGGGGCTTAACCCAAGAGACCCAGTACTTC
TRBV15	TRBD1	-	TRBJ1-4	CATSRGTGGPAEEKLFF	TGTGCCACCAGCAGAGGGACAGGGGGCCCGGCCGAAGAAAAACTGTTTTTT
TRBV28	TRBD1	few	TRBJ1-5	CASSLSQGVQHF	TGTGCCAGCAGTTTATCACAGGGGGTGCAGCATTTT
TRBV4-1	-	-	TRBJ2-1	CASSPRTGREQFF	TGCGCCAGCAGCCCTAGGACTGGCCGCGAGCAGTTCTTC
TRBV28	TRBD1	-	TRBJ1-1	CASSSWTGGRNTEAFF	TGTGCCAGCAGTTCTTGGACAGGGGGCAGGAACACTGAAGCTTTCTTT
TRBV2	-	-	TRBJ2-6	CASSPFSGANVLTF	TGTGCCAGCTCCCCGTTCTCTGGGGCCAACGTCCTGACTTTC
TRBV11-2	TRBD1	-	TRBJ1-1	CASSSVQGIGTEAFF	TGTGCCAGCAGCTCCGTACAGGGGATTGGGACTGAAGCTTTCTTT
TRBV24-1	-	-	TRBJ1-2	CATSDTDFLGYTF	TGTGCCACCAGTGATACGGACTTCCTAGGCTACACCTTC
TRBV7-8	TRBD1	few	TRBJ1-1	CASRRQGAEGEAFF	TGTGCCAGCAGAAGACAGGGGGCAGAAGGTGAAGCTTTCTTT
TRBV2	-	-	TRBJ1-3	CASSEALGRGTGNTIYF	TGTGCCAGCAGTGAAGCGCTTGGAAGGGGCACTGGAAACACCATATATTTT
TRBV2	TRBD1	-	TRBJ2-5	CASVAQGAVFETQYF	TGTGCCAGCGTAGCACAGGGGGCGGTTTTTGAGACCCAGTACTTC
TRBV3-1/TRBV3-2	-	-	TRBJ2-2	CASSHSITGLGTGELFF	TGTGCCAGCAGCCATTCAATCACAGGGCTGGGCACCGGGGAGCTGTTTTTT
TRBV4-1	-	-	TRBJ1-2	CASRHAGGANYGYTF	TGCGCCAGCCGACACGCTGGGGGGGCTAACTATGGCTACACCTTC
TRBV12-3/TRBV12-4	-	-	TRBJ1-2	CASSLAYGYTF	TGTGCCAGCTCCTTGGCCTATGGCTACACCTTC
TRBV5-8	TRBD1	-	TRBJ1-4	CASSRTTGRDRTNEKLFF	TGTGCCAGCAGCCGGACGACAGGGAGGGACAGGACTAATGAAAAACTGTTTTTT
TRBV9	-	few	TRBJ1-2	CASSVDGGARNGYTF	TGTGCCAGCAGCGTAGACGGGGGGGCGCGGAATGGCTACACCTTC
TRBV4-1	TRBD2	-	TRBJ2-1	CASSQVNRGESEQFF	TGCGCCAGCAGCCAAGTAAACCGGGGGGAGTCTGAGCAGTTCTTC
TRBV19	TRBD1	-	TRBJ2-2	CASSPGTGLTGELFF	TGTGCCAGTAGTCCCGGGACAGGGTTGACCGGGGAGCTGTTTTTT
TRBV6-5	TRBD1	-	TRBJ1-6	CASSSGTGQLSLHF	TGTGCCAGCAGTTCCGGGACAGGGCAGCTATCCCTCCACTTT
TRBV7-9	-	-	TRBJ1-2	CASSLDEFGYTF	TGTGCCAGCAGCTTAGATGAGTTTGGCTACACCTTC
TRBV9	TRBD1	-	TRBJ2-1	CASSLAGQGVDEQFF	TGTGCCAGCAGCCTGGCGGGACAGGGAGTGGATGAGCAGTTCTTC
TRBV6-5	-	-	TRBJ1-2	CASSNRQNLWYGYTF	TGTGCCAGCAGTAACCGACAGAACCTTTGGTATGGCTACACCTTC
TRBV5-8	-	-	TRBJ1-2	CASSLTGSGYGYTF	TGTGCCAGCAGCTTAACTGGGTCGGGCTATGGCTACACCTTC
TRBV19	-	few	TRBJ1-4	CASGIGGFNEKLFF	TGTGCCAGTGGCATCGGGGGTTTTAATGAAAAACTGTTTTTT
TRBV3-1/TRBV3-2	-	-	TRBJ1-6	CASSQVRGNSPLHF	TGTGCCAGCAGCCAAGTAAGGGGTAATTCACCCCTCCACTTT
TRBV24-1	-	-	TRBJ1-4	CATSSGFANEKLFF	TGTGCCACCAGTTCCGGGTTCGCTAATGAAAAACTGTTTTTT
TRBV11-2	-	-	TRBJ1-1	CASSSKPGTLNTEAFF	TGTGCCAGCAGCTCCAAGCCCGGGACATTGAACACTGAAGCTTTCTTT
TRBV5-8	TRBD1	-	TRBJ1-5	CASSSYSGTGKQPQHF	TGTGCCAGCAGCAGTTACTCCGGGACAGGGAAACAGCCCCAGCATTTT
TRBV11-2	-	-	TRBJ2-7	CASSRIPGQFYEQYF	TGTGCCAGCAGCAGAATACCCGGACAGTTCTACGAGCAGTACTTC
TRBV24-1	TRBD2	-	TRBJ2-1	CATSDRGGRDEQFF	TGTGCCACCAGTGATCGGGGGGGCCGTGATGAGCAGTTCTTC
TRBV2	-	once	TRBJ1-5	CASSAPGYQPQHF	TGTGCCAGCAGTGCACCCGGTTATCAGCCCCAGCATTTT
TRBV5-8	TRBD2	-	TRBJ2-7	CASSAQRQLAGGPFWHF	TGTGCCAGCAGCGCCCAACGACAACTAGCGGGGGGCCCCTTTTGGCACTTC
TRBV4-2	-	-	TRBJ1-1	CASSHALDETREAFF	TGTGCCAGCAGCCACGCTTTGGACGAAACGCGGGAGGCTTTCTTT
TRBV4-1	-	-	TRBJ2-7	CASSRGGSSYEQYF	TGCGCCAGCAGCCGGGGGGGCAGCTCCTACGAGCAGTACTTC
TRBV5-1	-	-	TRBJ2-7	CASSLYEGAYEQYF	TGCGCCAGCAGCTTGTACGAGGGAGCCTACGAGCAGTACTTC
TRBV19	-	-	TRBJ1-5	CASRRQAANQPQHF	TGTGCCAGTAGGAGACAGGCGGCCAATCAGCCCCAGCATTTT
TRBV5-1	-	-	TRBJ1-1	CASSRRERNTEAFF	TGCGCCAGCAGCCGACGGGAGCGGAACACTGAAGCTTTCTTT
TRBV5-1	TRBD1	-	TRBJ2-7	CASSQRTGDEQYF	TGCGCCAGCAGCCAACGGACAGGGGACGAGCAGTACTTC
TRBV7-2	TRBD2	-	TRBJ2-1	CASSFPGPSGGNEQFF	TGTGCCAGCAGCTTTCCCGGCCCTAGCGGGGGGAATGAGCAGTTCTTC
TRBV9	TRBD1	-	TRBJ1-1	CASNNLPSTGDSTEAFF	TGTGCCAGCAATAACCTCCCCTCGACAGGGGATAGCACTGAAGCTTTCTTT